Given below is one T cell receptor beta chain in context. Its antigen is undetermined. The CDR3 has 14 amino acids. V lost 6 bases to trimming and J lost 1 base, with 9 bases between them. CDR1 and CDR2 from the germline V gene are LNHDA and SQIVND (reference sequence). The PCR made use of 60 Vbeta and 13 Jbeta primers. The repertoire was sequenced with immunoSEQ multiplex PCR; TCRdb's copy has only in-frame clones and lacks some. The repertoire consists of about 150,000 clones, with about 64% occurring once and the leading ten covering about 4.5%. This record comes from a study of cytomegalovirus exposure and HLA in healthy donors. Study-level information: Some 85 million unique TCRs, all from HLA-typed donors, were included in an early release of the data. Among the approximately 400 donors who were genotyped, roughly 85% fell in the genetic ancestry cluster that is associated with self-reported Caucasian donors.

Regarding the study as a whole: It is likely that the observed cluster of highly shared sequence variants was a sequencing artifact.

Sequencing used PBMCs. The chain has TRBV19 and TRBJ2-2, with a weak D call TRBD2 (6 bases). The receptor was derived from a man aged 60 to 75 in good health and CMV-seronegative. This chain's CDR3 is CASRGRGNTGELFF. The CDR3 nucleotides read TGTGCCAGTAGGGGGCGGGGGAACACCGGGGAGCTGTTTTTT. Full variable domain (outside the CDR3, taken from reference TRBV19 and TRBJ2-2): DGGITQSPKYLFRKEGQNVTLSCEQNLNHDAMYWYRQDPGQGLRLIYYSQIVNDFQKGDIAEGYSVSREKKESFPLTVTSAQKNPTAFYLCASRGRGNTGELFFGEGSRLTVL.